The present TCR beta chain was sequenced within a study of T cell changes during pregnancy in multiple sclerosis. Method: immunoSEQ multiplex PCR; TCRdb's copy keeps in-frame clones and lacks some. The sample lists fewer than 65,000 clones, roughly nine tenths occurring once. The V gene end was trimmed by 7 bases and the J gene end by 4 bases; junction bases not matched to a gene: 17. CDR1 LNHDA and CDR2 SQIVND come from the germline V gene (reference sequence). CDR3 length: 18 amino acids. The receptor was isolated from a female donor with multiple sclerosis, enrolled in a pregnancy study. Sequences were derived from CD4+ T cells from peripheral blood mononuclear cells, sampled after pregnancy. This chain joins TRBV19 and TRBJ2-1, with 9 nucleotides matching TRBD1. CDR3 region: CASTKTGGQGGSYNEQFF. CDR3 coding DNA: TGTGCCAGTACCAAGACAGGGGGTCAGGGGGGGTCGTACAATGAGCAGTTCTTC. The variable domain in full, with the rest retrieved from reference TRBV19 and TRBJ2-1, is DGGITQSPKYLFRKEGQNVTLSCEQNLNHDAMYWYRQDPGQGLRLIYYSQIVNDFQKGDIAEGYSVSREKKESFPLTVTSAQKNPTAFYLCASTKTGGQGGSYNEQFFGPGTRLTVL.